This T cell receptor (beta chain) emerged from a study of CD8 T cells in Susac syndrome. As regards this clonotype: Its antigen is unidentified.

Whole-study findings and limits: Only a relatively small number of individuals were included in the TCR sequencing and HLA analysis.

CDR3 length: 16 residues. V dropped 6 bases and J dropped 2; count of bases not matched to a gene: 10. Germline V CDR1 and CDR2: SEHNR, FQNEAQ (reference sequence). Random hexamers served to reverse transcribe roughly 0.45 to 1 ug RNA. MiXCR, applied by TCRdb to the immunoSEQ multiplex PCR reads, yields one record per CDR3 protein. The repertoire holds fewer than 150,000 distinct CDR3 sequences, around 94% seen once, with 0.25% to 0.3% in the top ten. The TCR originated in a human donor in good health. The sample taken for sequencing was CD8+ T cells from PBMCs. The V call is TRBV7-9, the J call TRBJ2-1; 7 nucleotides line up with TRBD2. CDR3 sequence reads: CASSSIPGGPYNEQFF. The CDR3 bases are TGTGCCAGCAGTTCCATACCGGGAGGCCCCTACAATGAGCAGTTCTTC.